What follows is one T cell receptor beta chain and its context. The record originates from a study of T cell responses to AZD1222 COVID-19 vaccine. Clones were read by immunoSEQ multiplex PCR, and TCRdb kept only the in-frame ones, dropping some. The sample lists some 150,000 clones, more than 85% occurring once. The CDR3 covers 15 residues. V was trimmed by 6 bases and J by 3 bases, leaving 14 bases between them. Germline loops: CDR1 MNHEY, CDR2 SMNVEV (reference sequence). This rearrangement joins TRBV27 to TRBJ2-2; D is uncertain. This TCR derives from an adult who received the AZD1222 COVID-19 vaccine. Sequenced material: peripheral blood, taken 28 days after the second AZD1222 dose. The CDR3 nucleotides read TGTGCCAGCAGACTTGACGGATTTTACACCGGGGAGCTGTTTTTT. This gives the protein CASRLDGFYTGELFF.